The T cell receptor (beta chain) described here comes from a study of blood T cell repertoires in COVID-19. Study in general: The cDNA or gDNA used as material had been derived from T cells, B-cell-depleted T cells, or PBMCs.

With V trimmed by 0 bases and J by 6 bases, 5 bases remained unmatched. This CDR3 region has 15 residues. Germline CDR1 is SQVTM and CDR2 is ANQGSEA. TCRdb's copy holds only in-frame clones and misses some; the assay was immunoSEQ multiplex PCR. The sample consists of about 180,000 clones, approximately 86% of them appearing once. The chain links TRBV29-1 to TRBJ2-1, with 10 nucleotides matching TRBD2. The receptor's source is a man aged 45-65 years with active or convalescent COVID-19. Sequencing input: peripheral blood. This chain's CDR3 is CSVEDSSGRSNEQFF. CDR3 in DNA: TGCAGCGTTGAAGACTCTAGCGGGAGATCCAATGAGCAGTTCTTC.